The next 31 T cell receptor beta chains were all read from a single sample in a study of blood T cells in healthy people across ages. Primed by a sample-barcoded 5' primer and a J-beta primer mix, a second PCR proceeded for about 6 to 11 cycles. Each CDR3 protein is one row after TCRdb ran MiXCR on the 5' RACE reads. The sample has approximately 780,000 distinct CDR3 sequences, more than 25% seen once. The same specimen was also included in a second study, on T cells of mothers and their children.

The sample comprised blood. The receptor set was obtained from a boy younger than 18 in good health.

A note on this clonotype: The junction differs from germline at one of its ends, possibly a read error. The genes are TRBV5-1 and TRBJ1-4, with a weak D call TRBD1 (5 bases). The CDR3 length is 17 residues. Germline CDR1 SGHRS, CDR2 YFSETQ. CDR3 nucleotides: TGCGCCAGCAGCTTGGGAACGGGACCCACAACTAATGGAAAACTGTTTTTT. Its protein is CASSLGTGPTTNGKLFF.

This clonotype came up a few times. V and J are TRBV30 and TRBJ1-5; tentatively, D is TRBD1 (5 bases). Germline CDR1 reads GTSNPN; CDR2 reads SVGIG (reference sequence). Deletions cut 4 bases from V and 3 bases from J, with 13 bases between. The CDR3 has 14 residues. The CDR3 coding sequence is TGTGCCTGGAATATAGACAGCGTCAATCAGCCCCAGCATTTT. Amino acids: CAWNIDSVNQPQHF.

The table lists this clonotype with many counts. The chain has TRBV7-3 and TRBJ2-5; D unclear. The germline V gene has CDR1 SGHTA and CDR2 FQGTGA. V was clipped by 0 bases and J by 2 bases, with 4 bases between them. This CDR3 has 13 residues. The CDR3 loop reads CASSLTLQETQYF. Here the CDR3 DNA reads TGTGCCAGCAGCTTAACACTTCAAGAGACCCAGTACTTC.

This chain joins TRBV24-1 and TRBJ2-1; possible D gene TRBD2, 6 bases. Germline CDR1 and CDR2: KGHDR and SFDVKD. The CDR3 length is 13 residues. With 9 bases removed from V and 0 bases from J, the gap between germline ends came to 8 bases. CDR3 amino acids: CATASASYNEQFF. DNA for the CDR3: TGTGCCACCGCTAGCGCCTCCTACAATGAGCAGTTCTTC.

This clonotype was seen a handful of times. The rearrangement joins TRBV3-1 to TRBJ2-7; TRBD2 is a possible D gene (6 bases). In germline, CDR1 is LGHDT, CDR2 YNNKEL (reference sequence). The CDR3 is 14 residues long. V lost 3 bases to trimming and J lost 3 bases, with 12 bases between them. The CDR3 nucleotides read TGTGCCAGCAGCCACGGGACTGGATTCTACGAGCAGTACTTC. The encoded protein is CASSHGTGFYEQYF.

This clonotype came up many times. The genes are TRBV28 and TRBJ2-2, with D uncertain. The germline V gene has CDR1 MDHEN and CDR2 SYDVKM. This CDR3 contains 15 residues. V was clipped by 3 bases and J by 0 bases, with 8 bases between them. The CDR3, as DNA: TGTGCCAGCAGTTTCTGGGCGGCGAACACCGGGGAGCTGTTTTTT. This translates into CASSFWAANTGELFF.

V gene TRBV7-9 combines with J gene TRBJ1-6; weak D call: TRBD1 (6 bases). Trimming cost V 6 bases and J 4 bases, with 16 bases left between them. The CDR3 loop spans 16 amino acids. Per the germline V gene, CDR1 is SEHNR and CDR2 is FQNEAQ (reference sequence). The CDR3 coding sequence is TGTGCCAGCAGACCCCGACAGGTTCCTTATAATTCACCCCTCCACTTT. This gives the protein CASRPRQVPYNSPLHF. The variable domain in full, completed from reference TRBV7-9 and TRBJ1-6, reads DTGVSQNPRHKITKRGQNVTFRCDPISEHNRLYWYRQTLGQGPEFLTYFQNEAQLEKSRLLSDRFSAERPKGSFSTLEIQRTEQGDSAMYLCASRPRQVPYNSPLHFGNGTRLTVT.

This chain connects TRBV6-6 to TRBJ2-7; 7 bases fit TRBD1. Germline-derived CDR1 and CDR2 are MNHNY and SVGAGI (reference sequence). Unmatched junction bases numbered 9, after V lost 5 bases and J lost 2 bases. The length of the CDR3 is 15 residues. Here the CDR3 DNA reads TGTGCCAGCAGTGCCCCCCGGGACAGTACCTACGAGCAGTACTTC. Translated, it gives CASSAPRDSTYEQYF.

The rearrangement joins TRBV7-2 to TRBJ2-5, with D possibly being TRBD2 (6 bases). The CDR3 totals 13 residues. Germline loops: CDR1 SGHTA, CDR2 FQGNSA. V was pared by 8 bases and J by 4 bases, with 14 bases between. CDR3: CASGRSGLETQYF. CDR3 in DNA: TGTGCCAGCGGGAGGAGCGGACTAGAGACCCAGTACTTC.

V and J are TRBV20-1 and TRBJ1-2; possibly TRBD1 for D (5 bases). The V end lost 1 base, the J end lost 2 bases, and 5 bases lay between the germline ends. This CDR3 region has 12 residues. Germline CDR1 and CDR2: DFQATT and SNEGSKA (reference sequence). The CDR3 bases are TGCAGTGCTAGAGGGGACAACTATGGCTACACCTTC. Amino acids: CSARGDNYGYTF.

The sample holds a few counts of this clonotype. The genes are TRBV5-5 and TRBJ2-5, with TRBD2 matching over 7 bases. The tail of the sequence fits TRBJ2-7 better, so the J call may be wrong. This CDR3 has 13 amino acids. Germline V gene data show CDR1 as SGHKS and CDR2 as YYEKEE (reference sequence). The DNA of the CDR3 is TGTGCCAGCAGCCTCTGGGGGGGAAACGAGCAGTACTTC. It codes for CASSLWGGNEQYF.

In its sample, this clonotype was seen a few times. The genes are TRBV7-3 and TRBJ2-5; 13 bases map to TRBD2. With V trimmed by 5 bases and J by 9 bases, 9 bases remained unmatched. Germline CDR1 and CDR2: SGHTA and FQGTGA. The CDR3 covers 15 residues. Here the CDR3 reads CASSPGLAGVPAQYF. In nucleotides, the CDR3 is TGTGCCAGCAGCCCAGGACTAGCGGGGGTCCCGGCCCAGTACTTC.

The CDR3 DNA reads TGTGCCAGCAGTTTTTCTGGGATGTCCGCAACTAATGAAAAACTGTTTTTT. Protein product: CASSFSGMSATNEKLFF. The gene calls are TRBV12-3 or TRBV12-4 and TRBJ1-4; D is unclear. The ends were cut back, 3 bases at V and 0 bases at J, with 14 bases in the middle. This CDR3 has 17 residues.

This clonotype has a handful of counts. V and J are TRBV11-2 and TRBJ2-7; D may be TRBD2 (5 bases). With 5 bases removed from V and 2 bases from J, the gap between germline ends came to 13 bases. Germline V gene data show CDR1 as SGHAT and CDR2 as FQNNGV. This CDR3 contains 14 residues. CDR3 region: CASSRPPGAYEQYF. Written as DNA, the CDR3 is TGTGCCAGCAGCCGTCCCCCCGGGGCCTACGAGCAGTACTTC.

This clonotype has more than one count but fewer than ten. This chain uses TRBV3-1 with TRBJ2-5; D is uncertain. The germline V gene has CDR1 LGHDT and CDR2 YNNKEL (reference sequence). Trimming cost V 5 bases and J 5 bases, with 12 bases left between them. This CDR3 is 13 amino acids long. In DNA form, the CDR3 reads TGTGCCAGCAGCTTTCCCCCTTGGGAGACCCAGTACTTC. Amino acid sequence: CASSFPPWETQYF.

The chain has TRBV5-1 and TRBJ2-7; 9 nucleotides line up with TRBD1. Germline V gene sequence: CDR1 SGHRS, CDR2 YFSETQ. The CDR3 length is 14 residues. The junction had 5 bases not matched to a gene; V was cut back by 0 bases and J by 7 bases. The CDR3 DNA reads TGCGCCAGCAGCTTGGGGACAGGGGAAGGGGAGCAGTACTTC. This translates into CASSLGTGEGEQYF.

The V call is TRBV12-3 or TRBV12-4, the J call TRBJ1-1; D ambiguous. Trimming took off 4 bases at V and 11 bases at J, with 2 bases between the two ends. The CDR3 sequence is 8 residues long. CDR3 in DNA: TGTGCCAGCAGTTACGCTTTCTTT. Encoded protein: CASSYAFF.

This chain joins TRBV20-1 and TRBJ1-5; possibly TRBD1 for D (5 bases). V was clipped by 0 bases and J by 6 bases, with 18 bases between them. CDR1 DFQATT and CDR2 SNEGSKA come from the germline V gene (reference sequence). The CDR3 runs 16 residues. Here the CDR3 reads CSARDPRRAGGQPQHF. Here the CDR3 DNA reads TGCAGTGCTAGAGATCCACGGAGGGCTGGGGGTCAGCCCCAGCATTTT.

The chain carries TRBV5-1 and TRBJ2-7; 8 bases match TRBD2. Germline trimming cut 4 bases from V and 3 bases from J; bases unmatched to any gene: 6. The CDR3 is 14 amino acids. The germline V gene has CDR1 SGHRS and CDR2 YFSETQ. In nucleotides, the CDR3 is TGCGCCAGCAGCCACGAGCGGGGGAACTACGAGCAGTACTTC. Its protein is CASSHERGNYEQYF.

V is TRBV11-2 and J is TRBJ2-7; no clear D gene. Matching the DNA end better, TRBJ2-1 makes the J call doubtful. CDR3 length: 16 residues. The germline V gene encodes CDR1 SGHAT and CDR2 FQNNGV. For the CDR3, the DNA is TGTGCCAGCAGCTTAGAGTCCCTCACCCACTACAATGAGCAGTTCTTC. It translates to CASSLESLTHYNEQFF.

The chain recombines TRBV9 with TRBJ2-1; TRBD2 matches at 11 bases. V lost 4 bases, J lost 6 bases, and 6 bases stayed unmatched. Germline V lookup: CDR1 SGDLS, CDR2 YYNGEE. This CDR3 spans 15 amino acids. In DNA, the CDR3 is TGTGCCAGCAGCCCTAGCGGGGGGAGATTCAATGAGCAGTTCTTC. Protein sequence: CASSPSGGRFNEQFF.

The rearrangement joins TRBV7-3 to TRBJ2-1; TRBD2 agrees at 7 bases. CDR1 is SGHTA and CDR2 is FQGTGA in the germline V gene. Trimming at V came to 5 bases and at J to 5 bases, leaving 3 bases not matched to a gene. The CDR3 length is 13 residues. The CDR3 bases are TGTGCCAGCAGCCGGGGGGTGAACAATGAGCAGTTCTTC. It encodes CASSRGVNNEQFF.

This sequence joins TRBV18 and TRBJ2-5; weak D call: TRBD1 (5 bases). CDR3 length: 15 residues. The V end was cut by 6 bases, the J end by 1 base, with 15 bases between. Germline V gene data show CDR1 as KGHSH and CDR2 as LQKENI. Here the CDR3 reads CASSEQQVSQETQYF. CDR3 nucleotides: TGTGCCAGCTCCGAGCAACAGGTCTCCCAAGAGACCCAGTACTTC.

The table lists this clonotype with a few counts. The chain is built from TRBV29-1 and TRBJ1-5; 8 bases align to TRBD1. Unmatched junction bases numbered 5, after V lost 6 bases and J lost 4 bases. The length of the CDR3 is 13 residues. The germline CDR1 and CDR2 sequences are SQVTM and ANQGSEA. In DNA, the CDR3 is TGCAGCGTCGCTGACAGGGGTAATCAGCCCCAGCATTTT. As protein: CSVADRGNQPQHF.

V and J are TRBV6-5 and TRBJ1-2, with TRBD1 matching 7 bases. The germline CDR1 and CDR2 sequences are MNHEY and SVGAGI. J gave up 8 bases and V 5 bases, and 14 bases lay outside the gene matches. The CDR3 is made up of 15 amino acids. The CDR3 nucleotides are TGTGCCAGCAGTGCATCTCCAGGGGGGGGAGGAGGCTACACCTTC. As protein: CASSASPGGGGGYTF.

This clonotype has ten or more counts. The chain recombines TRBV27 with TRBJ2-7, with TRBD1 matching over 8 bases. The trim removed 7 bases at V and 5 bases at J, leaving 7 bases unmatched. CDR1 is MNHEY, CDR2 SMNVEV, per germline (reference sequence). CDR3 length: 13 residues. The CDR3 sequence: CASKKDRVHEQYF. In DNA, the CDR3 is TGTGCCAGCAAAAAGGACAGGGTACACGAGCAGTACTTC.

The V gene is TRBV4-2, the J gene TRBJ2-4, with 7 bases lining up with TRBD2. Germline V CDR1 and CDR2: LGHNA, YNFKEQ. The CDR3 is 19 amino acids. The trim removed 3 bases at V and 9 bases at J, leaving 23 bases unmatched. The CDR3 spells CASSQGGWKRLAHQGIQYF. The DNA of the CDR3 is TGTGCCAGCAGCCAGGGCGGATGGAAAAGACTAGCCCATCAAGGCATTCAGTACTTC.

The V gene is TRBV15, the J gene TRBJ1-3; D ambiguous. This CDR3 spans 15 amino acids. Germline V CDR1 and CDR2: LNHNV, YYDKDF (reference sequence). The germline V and J ends were trimmed by 4 bases and 0 bases, with 10 bases remaining between them. The CDR3 nucleotides are TGTGCCACCAGCACAAAAACCAGCTCTGGAAACACCATATATTTT. Encoded protein: CATSTKTSSGNTIYF.

This clonotype was counted only a few times. The chain is built from TRBV13 and TRBJ2-7; 7 positions agree with TRBD1. The better agreement between TRBJ2-5 and the DNA end casts doubt on the J call. CDR3 length: 16 amino acids. Germline-derived CDR1 and CDR2 are PRHDT and FYEKMQ (reference sequence). The CDR3, as DNA: TGTGCCAGCAGCTTAGAGTGGACAGGTAGCCAAGAGACCCAGTACTTC. Protein product: CASSLEWTGSQETQYF.

This chain joins TRBV29-1 and TRBJ1-2, with 10 bases identical to TRBD1. The V gene end was trimmed by 8 bases and the J gene end by 7 bases; junction bases not matched to a gene: 10. This CDR3 contains 13 residues. Germline values: CDR1 SQVTM, CDR2 ANQGSEA. CDR3 coding DNA: TGCAGCATAAGACAGGGGGCCTTCGCTGGCTACACCTTC. Residues: CSIRQGAFAGYTF.

V is TRBV6-4 and J is TRBJ2-3; 9 bases are a match to TRBD2. V was pared by 0 bases and J by 3 bases, with 4 bases of the junction left unmatched. Germline V CDR1 and CDR2: MRHNA, SNTAGT. The length of the CDR3 is 16 residues. The CDR3 loop reads CASSDSMAGGTDTQYF. In DNA form, the CDR3 reads TGTGCCAGCAGTGACTCGATGGCGGGGGGGACAGATACGCAGTATTTT.